These 32 T cell receptor beta chains came from one sample sequenced in a study of cytomegalovirus exposure and HLA in healthy donors. The protocol was immunoSEQ multiplex PCR, while the TCRdb copy is restricted to in-frame clones and leaves out a portion. The sample records more than 60,000 clones, around 97% being singletons. Sequencing was performed on PBMCs. The receptors come from a woman aged 18 to 35 in good health and CMV-seropositive.

CDR3 sequence (DNA): TGTGCCAGCAGTTTCACAGGGAAAGTTGAAGCTTTCTTT. This gives the protein CASSFTGKVEAFF. The J gene is TRBJ1-1, the V gene TRBV27, with D possibly being TRBD1 (6 bases). Germline-derived CDR1 and CDR2 are MNHEY and SMNVEV (reference sequence). The germline V and J ends were trimmed by 3 bases and 7 bases, with 12 bases remaining between them. The CDR3 spans 13 residues.

V usage is TRBV9 and J usage is TRBJ2-5; 14 bases align to TRBD2. Germline V lookup: CDR1 SGDLS, CDR2 YYNGEE. Losses at the gene ends were 4 bases for V and 5 bases for J; bases not matched to a gene: 4. This CDR3 region has 15 residues. CDR3 loop: CASSPGLAGAETQYF. The CDR3, as DNA: TGTGCCAGCAGCCCGGGACTAGCGGGAGCTGAGACCCAGTACTTC.

The chain employs TRBV27 and TRBJ2-7; TRBD2 might be the D (6 bases). Germline CDR1 MNHEY, CDR2 SMNVEV (reference sequence). With 6 bases removed from V and 3 bases from J, the gap between germline ends came to 15 bases. CDR3 length equals 14 residues. This CDR3 is CASSPRDGYYEQYF. The CDR3 DNA sequence: TGTGCCAGCAGCCCGCGGGACGGATACTACGAGCAGTACTTC.

This clone has just one count. The V gene is TRBV5-6, the J gene TRBJ2-2; TRBD2 aligns across 8 bases. This CDR3 has 18 residues. With 3 bases clipped from V and 5 bases from J, the junction kept 15 bases outside the gene matches. CDR1 is SGHDT and CDR2 is YYEEEE in the germline V gene. In DNA, the CDR3 is TGTGCCAGCAGCTCCGAACCGCTGTGGTCGGGAGGGACCGGGGAGCTGTTTTTT. It codes for CASSSEPLWSGGTGELFF.

V is TRBV6-5 and J is TRBJ1-2; D unresolved. From germline, CDR1 is MNHEY and CDR2 SVGAGI. This CDR3 comprises 11 residues. V shed 5 bases and J shed 4 bases, with 5 bases lying between them. The CDR3 region is CASSGLYGYTF. The CDR3 DNA is TGTGCCAGCAGTGGACTCTATGGCTACACCTTC.

This clone has just one count. The chain combines TRBV2 with TRBJ1-5; D perhaps matches TRBD1 (5 bases). V was shortened by 2 bases and J by 1 base, with 9 bases between the two germline ends. In germline, CDR1 is SNHLY, CDR2 FYNNEI. The CDR3 runs to 15 residues. This chain's CDR3 is CASSEQGLSNQPQHF. For the CDR3, the DNA is TGTGCCAGCAGTGAACAGGGCTTAAGCAATCAGCCCCAGCATTTT. Combining the CDR3 with reference TRBV2 and TRBJ1-5 gives the whole variable domain EPEVTQTPSHQVTQMGQEVILRCVPISNHLYFYWYRQILGQKVEFLVSFYNNEISEKSEIFDDQFSVERPDGSNFTLKIRSTKLEDSAMYFCASSEQGLSNQPQHFGDGTRLSIL.

The chain joins TRBV14 to TRBJ2-5, with no clear D. Trimming took off 2 bases at V and 0 bases at J, with 10 bases between the two ends. Germline V gene data show CDR1 as SGHDN and CDR2 as FVKESK. The CDR3 consists of 15 residues. The CDR3 coding sequence is TGTGCCAGCAGCCAACTGGAGCTGAACCAAGAGACCCAGTACTTC. As protein: CASSQLELNQETQYF.

The V call is TRBV27, the J call TRBJ2-2; the match to TRBD2 covers 10 bases. The germline gives CDR1 MNHEY, CDR2 SMNVEV (reference sequence). After removal of 5 bases from V and 0 bases from J, the junction contained 6 bases not matched to a gene. The CDR3 totals 17 residues. The chain's CDR3 is CASSERLAGANTGELFF. The CDR3 coding sequence is TGTGCCAGCAGTGAACGCCTAGCGGGAGCGAACACCGGGGAGCTGTTTTTT.

Only a few counts were recorded for this clone. The genes are TRBV4-1 and TRBJ1-2; 7 bases line up with TRBD1. This CDR3 spans 13 amino acids. V gave up 5 bases and J gave up 2 bases; unmatched junction bases: 2. Germline CDR1 and CDR2: MGHRA and YSYEKL. This chain's CDR3 is CASSVTGNYGYTF. The DNA for the CDR3 is TGCGCCAGCAGCGTGACAGGGAACTATGGCTACACCTTC.

This rearrangement joins TRBV28 to TRBJ2-7; 9 bases align to TRBD1. After removal of 5 bases from V and 5 bases from J, the junction contained 10 bases not matched to a gene. The CDR3 is 15 residues long. Germline loops: CDR1 MDHEN, CDR2 SYDVKM. CDR3 protein: CASSPRDRVPHEQYF. DNA of the CDR3: TGTGCCAGCAGTCCCCGGGACAGGGTCCCCCACGAGCAGTACTTC.

V is TRBV11-1 and J is TRBJ1-3, with D possibly being TRBD1 (6 bases). The V and J ends lost 5 bases and 2 bases respectively, with 13 bases between them. Germline V CDR1 and CDR2: SGHAT, FQDESV (reference sequence). CDR3 length: 15 amino acids. CDR3 in DNA: TGTGCCAGCAGCCAGGGGACAACTACTGGAAACACCATATATTTT. Protein: CASSQGTTTGNTIYF.

V and J are TRBV27 and TRBJ1-1; D is undetermined. V was cut by 5 bases and J by 5 bases, with 12 bases left in between. Germline-derived CDR1 and CDR2 are MNHEY and SMNVEV (reference sequence). The CDR3 spans 13 residues. The DNA of the CDR3 is TGTGCCAGCAGTGGGCAGGAGGGTACTGAAGCTTTCTTT. Amino acid sequence: CASSGQEGTEAFF.

The chain is built from TRBV7-8 and TRBJ2-2; 7 nucleotides align to TRBD1. Trimming at V came to 6 bases and at J to 1 base, leaving 5 bases not matched to a gene. Germline V CDR1 and CDR2: SGHVS, FQNEAQ. CDR3 length: 15 amino acids. In DNA, the CDR3 is TGTGCCAGCAGGACCGGGACAGAGAACACCGGGGAGCTGTTTTTT. Translation gives CASRTGTENTGELFF.

The V and J genes are TRBV7-9 and TRBJ2-1, with TRBD2 identical over 13 bases. The CDR3 runs to 16 residues. V dropped 1 base and J dropped 7; count of bases not matched to a gene: 4. Germline V gene data show CDR1 as SEHNR and CDR2 as FQNEAQ (reference sequence). The CDR3 region is CASSLGLAGGRNEQFF. In nucleotides, the CDR3 is TGTGCCAGCAGCTTAGGACTAGCGGGGGGTCGGAATGAGCAGTTCTTC.

This clone showed up just once. The chain combines TRBV30 with TRBJ2-7; 7 positions match TRBD1. There are 13 residues in the CDR3. Germline CDR1 reads GTSNPN; CDR2 reads SVGIG (reference sequence). V dropped 1 base and J dropped 4; count of bases not matched to a gene: 4. Here the CDR3 DNA reads TGTGCCTGGAGTGACCAGGGGGTTTACGAGCAGTACTTC. Residues: CAWSDQGVYEQYF.

The chain recombines TRBV5-1 with TRBJ1-2; 10 bases are a match to TRBD1. Per the germline V gene, CDR1 is SGHRS and CDR2 is YFSETQ. The CDR3 is 17 amino acids. Trimming cost V 1 base and J 4 bases; bases outside gene matches: 10. CDR3: CASSLTSGTGVFYGYTF. In nucleotides, the CDR3 is TGCGCCAGCAGCTTGACTTCCGGGACAGGGGTTTTCTATGGCTACACCTTC. Full variable domain (remainder filled in from reference TRBV5-1 and TRBJ1-2): KAGVTQTPRYLIKTRGQQVTLSCSPISGHRSVSWYQQTPGQGLQFLFEYFSETQRNKGNFPGRFSGRQFSNSRSEMNVSTLELGDSALYLCASSLTSGTGVFYGYTFGSGTRLTVV.

V usage is TRBV11-1 and J usage is TRBJ2-4; 9 bases fit TRBD2. Germline V gene sequence: CDR1 SGHAT, CDR2 FQDESV (reference sequence). Trimming removed 1 base from V and 0 bases from J; junction bases left unmatched: 10. The length of the CDR3 is 19 residues. CDR3 loop: CASSLDSLAGNLAKNIQYF. CDR3 bases: TGTGCCAGCAGCTTAGATTCGCTAGCGGGAAACCTAGCCAAAAACATTCAGTACTTC.

The chain joins TRBV5-4 to TRBJ2-7; 13 nucleotides align to TRBD2. The trim removed 4 bases at V and 0 bases at J, leaving 4 bases unmatched. The germline V gene encodes CDR1 SGHNT and CDR2 YYREEE (reference sequence). The CDR3 consists of 16 residues. CDR3 sequence: CASSPGTSGISYEQYF. The CDR3 nucleotides read TGTGCCAGCAGCCCAGGGACTAGCGGGATCTCCTACGAGCAGTACTTC.

The chain uses TRBV6-1 and TRBJ1-2, with D maybe TRBD1 (5 bases). The CDR3 is made up of 13 amino acids. Germline CDR1 reads MNHNS; CDR2 reads SASEGT. Trimming took off 2 bases at V and 4 bases at J, with 8 bases between the two ends. CDR3 sequence (DNA): TGTGCCAGCAGTGAATGGAGGGGCTATGGCTACACCTTC. Translation gives CASSEWRGYGYTF.

This CDR3 reads CASSFSGSQYQFF. In DNA form, the CDR3 reads TGTGCCAGCAGTTTTAGCGGGAGTCAATATCAGTTCTTC. V is TRBV7-3 and J is TRBJ2-1; 9 nucleotides agree with TRBD2. This CDR3 contains 13 residues. The V gene end was trimmed by 6 bases and the J gene end by 13 bases; junction bases not matched to a gene: 10. The germline V gene has CDR1 SGHTA and CDR2 FQGTGA. Full variable domain (rest looked up from reference TRBV7-3 and TRBJ2-1): GAGVSQTPSNKVTEKGKYVELRCDPISGHTALYWYRQSLGQGPEFLIYFQGTGAADDSGLPNDRFFAVRPEGSVSTLKIQRTERGDSAVYLCASSFSGSQYQFFGPGTRLTVL.

This rearrangement joins TRBV6-5 to TRBJ2-1; 8 nucleotides match TRBD2. Germline loops: CDR1 MNHEY, CDR2 SVGAGI. J was trimmed by 6 bases and V by 2 bases; bases with no gene match: 6. This CDR3 is 15 amino acids long. CDR3 region: CASSYPAGAGNEQFF. The CDR3 region has the DNA TGTGCCAGCAGTTACCCAGCGGGAGCAGGCAATGAGCAGTTCTTC.

This chain connects TRBV28 to TRBJ2-5; a weak D match, TRBD2 (5 bases). V was shortened by 1 base and J by 5 bases, with 11 bases between the two germline ends. This CDR3 region has 14 residues. Germline V gene lookup returns CDR1 MDHEN and CDR2 SYDVKM. CDR3 loop: CASSLSASTETQYF. DNA for the CDR3: TGTGCCAGCAGTTTATCAGCTAGCACCGAGACCCAGTACTTC.

The chain combines TRBV6-1 with TRBJ2-1; 8 bases map to TRBD2. Germline V gives CDR1 MNHNS, CDR2 SASEGT. This CDR3 is built from 18 residues. The J segment lost 4 bases and the V segment lost 2 bases, leaving 13 bases of the junction unmatched. DNA of the CDR3: TGTGCCAGCAGTGAACGTCCCAGACTAGCGCGGGGGTACAATGAGCAGTTCTTC. Its translation is CASSERPRLARGYNEQFF.

The rearrangement joins TRBV9 to TRBJ2-3; TRBD2 matches at 11 bases. CDR1 and CDR2 (germline): SGDLS, YYNGEE. There are 18 residues in the CDR3. V lost 3 bases and J lost 4; bases outside the gene matches: 13. As DNA, the CDR3 is TGTGCCAGCAGCGAGCCGACGACACTAGCGGGAGAGGCAGATACGCAGTATTTT. Translation gives CASSEPTTLAGEADTQYF.

The rearrangement links TRBV5-4 to TRBJ2-1; D uncertain. CDR1 is SGHNT, CDR2 YYREEE, per germline (reference sequence). CDR3 length equals 13 residues. Deletions cut 1 base from V and 4 bases from J, with 6 bases between. DNA of the CDR3: TGTGCCAGCAGCTTGCGCAGGTACAATGAGCAGTTCTTC. Protein product: CASSLRRYNEQFF. Looking up the rest from reference TRBV5-4 and TRBJ2-1 gives the full variable domain: ETGVTQSPTHLIKTRGQQVTLRCSSQSGHNTVSWYQQALGQGPQFIFQYYREEENGRGNFPPRFSGLQFPNYSSELNVNALELDDSALYLCASSLRRYNEQFFGPGTRLTVL.

The genes are TRBV5-1 and TRBJ1-2; 8 bases line up with TRBD1. From germline, CDR1 is SGHRS and CDR2 YFSETQ. The CDR3 consists of 15 residues. V dropped 4 bases and J dropped 4; count of bases not matched to a gene: 9. CDR3 protein: CASSEDRAPIYGYTF. In nucleotides, the CDR3 is TGCGCCAGCAGCGAGGACAGGGCCCCGATCTATGGCTACACCTTC.

This clone was detected a few times. The chain combines TRBV15 with TRBJ2-7; D possibly corresponds to TRBD1 (5 bases). The CDR3 covers 16 residues. With 6 bases removed from V and 7 bases from J, the gap between germline ends came to 25 bases. Germline loops: CDR1 LNHNV, CDR2 YYDKDF (reference sequence). The CDR3 DNA follows: TGTGCCACCAGTAGCAACTGGGGCAGACTGTCTCGGGAGCAGTACTTC. It encodes CATSSNWGRLSREQYF.

The V and J genes are TRBV30 and TRBJ1-3; no reliable D call. There are 13 residues in the CDR3. CDR1 and CDR2 from the germline V gene are GTSNPN and SVGIG (reference sequence). The V end lost 5 bases, the J end lost 3 bases, and 11 bases lay between the germline ends. The CDR3 is CAWAPNSGNTIYF. The CDR3 DNA follows: TGTGCCTGGGCTCCGAACAGTGGAAACACCATATATTTT.

CDR3 residues: CASSPRQTRTEAFF. The CDR3 DNA sequence: TGTGCCAGCTCACCCCGTCAGACGAGGACTGAAGCTTTCTTT. The chain links TRBV18 to TRBJ1-1, with D unclear. The CDR3 extends over 14 amino acids. The V end lost 3 bases, the J end lost 5 bases, and 13 bases lay between the germline ends. The germline V gene encodes CDR1 KGHSH and CDR2 LQKENI.

V usage is TRBV6-6 and J usage is TRBJ1-5, with TRBD1 as a possible D gene (6 bases). The CDR3 contains 15 residues. Germline assignment: CDR1 MNHNY and CDR2 SVGAGI (reference sequence). Trimming shortened V by 5 bases and J by 5 bases, and 16 bases separated the two germline ends. CDR3 coding DNA: TGTGCCAGCAGTATCCTGACAGGAGAGCATCAGCCCCAGCATTTT. Translation: CASSILTGEHQPQHF.

This clone was observed once. The gene calls are TRBV19 and TRBJ2-3; no clear D. V shed 5 bases and J shed 5 bases, with 8 bases lying between them. Germline V gene data show CDR1 as LNHDA and CDR2 as SQIVND (reference sequence). This CDR3 contains 12 residues. CDR3 sequence (DNA): TGTGCCAGTAGTCATAGTGGAGATACGCAGTATTTT. Protein sequence: CASSHSGDTQYF.

V gene TRBV6-5 combines with J gene TRBJ2-7; D may be TRBD2 (6 bases). The germline CDR1 and CDR2 sequences are MNHEY and SVGAGI. This CDR3 spans 15 amino acids. The V end was cut by 5 bases, the J end by 4 bases, with 18 bases between. CDR3 sequence (DNA): TGTGCCAGCAGTCCGGGAGAGGGCGGAAGGTACGAGCAGTACTTC. Translation gives CASSPGEGGRYEQYF.